This TCR beta chain appears in the sequencing data of a study of shared clonotypes between healthy human individuals. The CDR3 runs to 16 residues. Trimming at V came to 0 bases and at J to 2 bases, leaving 2 bases not matched to a gene. The germline CDR1 and CDR2 sequences are LNHDA and SQIVND (reference sequence). Profiled with immunoSEQ multiplex PCR; TCRdb holds only in-frame clones, not every one. The sample records about 1 million clones, approximately 70% being singletons. The sequenced sample consisted of memory CD4+ T cells sorted from blood. Subset noted: CD45RA-negative fraction. The genes are TRBV19 and TRBJ2-5; 11 bases fit TRBD2. The receptor comes from a man between 18 and 35 years old in good health. The CDR3 is CASSIDLAGGQETQYF. The DNA of the CDR3 is TGTGCCAGTAGTATAGATCTAGCGGGGGGACAAGAGACCCAGTACTTC. Filled out from reference TRBV19 and TRBJ2-5, the complete variable domain reads DGGITQSPKYLFRKEGQNVTLSCEQNLNHDAMYWYRQDPGQGLRLIYYSQIVNDFQKGDIAEGYSVSREKKESFPLTVTSAQKNPTAFYLCASSIDLAGGQETQYFGPGTRLLVL.